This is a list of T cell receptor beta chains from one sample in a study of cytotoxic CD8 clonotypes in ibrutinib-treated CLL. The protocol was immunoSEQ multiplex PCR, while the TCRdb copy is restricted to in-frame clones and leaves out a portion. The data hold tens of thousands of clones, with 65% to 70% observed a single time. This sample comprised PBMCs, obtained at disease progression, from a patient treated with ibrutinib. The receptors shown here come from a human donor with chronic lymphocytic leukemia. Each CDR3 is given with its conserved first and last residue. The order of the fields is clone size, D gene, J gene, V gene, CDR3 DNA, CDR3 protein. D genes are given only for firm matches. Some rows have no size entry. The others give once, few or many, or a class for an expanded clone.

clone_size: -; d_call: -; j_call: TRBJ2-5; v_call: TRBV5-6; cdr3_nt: TGTGCCAGCAGCTCATACGGGCCGGTGGTGGAAGAGACCCAGTACTTC; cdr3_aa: CASSSYGPVVEETQYF
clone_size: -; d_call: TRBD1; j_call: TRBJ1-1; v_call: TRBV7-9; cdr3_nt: TGTGCCAGCAGCCCTGCTTACAAGGGGGCACAAGCTTTCTTT; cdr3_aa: CASSPAYKGAQAFF
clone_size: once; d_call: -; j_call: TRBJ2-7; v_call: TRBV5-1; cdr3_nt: TGCGCCAGCAGCTTATTAAATGGCGAGCAGTACTTC; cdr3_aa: CASSLLNGEQYF
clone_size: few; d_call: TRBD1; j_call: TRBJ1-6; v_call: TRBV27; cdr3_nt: TGTGCCAGCAGTTCGGGACAGTCGAATTCACCCCTCCACTTT; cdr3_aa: CASSSGQSNSPLHF
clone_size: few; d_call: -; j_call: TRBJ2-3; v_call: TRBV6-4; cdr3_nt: TGTGCCAGCAGTGACTCGCCCACAGATACGCAGTATTTT; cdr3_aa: CASSDSPTDTQYF
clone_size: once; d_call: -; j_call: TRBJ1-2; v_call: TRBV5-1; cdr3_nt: TGCGCCAGCAGCCCTCGCCATGGAGTCTATGGCTACACCTTC; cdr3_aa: CASSPRHGVYGYTF
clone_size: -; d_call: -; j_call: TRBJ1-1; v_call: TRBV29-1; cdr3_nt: TGCAGCGCACTGGTGAACACTGAAGCTTTCTTT; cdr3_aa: CSALVNTEAFF
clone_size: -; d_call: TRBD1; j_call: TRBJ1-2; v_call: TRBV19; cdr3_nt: TGTGCCAGTAGTATTGGCGGTGGGGGACAGAGCGGCTACACCTTC; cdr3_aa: CASSIGGGGQSGYTF
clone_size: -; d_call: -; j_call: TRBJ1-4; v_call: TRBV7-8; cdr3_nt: TGTGCCAGCAGCCTCCTGGGTATCCCAGGAAAACTGTTTTTT; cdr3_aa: CASSLLGIPGKLFF
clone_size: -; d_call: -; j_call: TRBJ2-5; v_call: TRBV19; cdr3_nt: TGTGCCAGTAGTATGGAAGAGGACATCACTGTCGCCTCCCAAGAGACCCAGTACTTC; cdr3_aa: CASSMEEDITVASQETQYF
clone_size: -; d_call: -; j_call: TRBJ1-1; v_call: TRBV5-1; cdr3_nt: TGCGCCAGCAGCCCCCGGACACCCGGGGACACTGAAGCTTTCTTT; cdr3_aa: CASSPRTPGDTEAFF
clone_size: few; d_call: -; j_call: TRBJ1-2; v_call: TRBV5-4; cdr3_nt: TGTGCCAGCAGCTTGGAACTTGAGTATGGCTACACCTTC; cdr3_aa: CASSLELEYGYTF
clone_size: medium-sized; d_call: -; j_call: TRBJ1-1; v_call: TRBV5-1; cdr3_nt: TGCGCCAGCAGCTTGTTGGGGTCTGAAGCTTTCTTT; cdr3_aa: CASSLLGSEAFF
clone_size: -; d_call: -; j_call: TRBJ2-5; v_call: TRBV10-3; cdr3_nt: TGTGCCATCAGTGAGTCAGGGGAAATAGAGACCCAGTACTTC; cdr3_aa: CAISESGEIETQYF
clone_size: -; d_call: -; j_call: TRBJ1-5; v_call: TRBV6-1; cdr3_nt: TGTGCCAGCAGTGAAATGGGGACCGGGATACAGCCCCAGCATTTT; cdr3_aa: CASSEMGTGIQPQHF
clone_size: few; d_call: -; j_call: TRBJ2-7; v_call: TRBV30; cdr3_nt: TGTGCCTGGAGCCCGGACCCCTACGAGCAGTACTTC; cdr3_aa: CAWSPDPYEQYF
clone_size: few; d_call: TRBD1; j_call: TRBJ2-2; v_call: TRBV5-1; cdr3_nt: TGCGCCAGCAGCCGGGACAGGGGACTCGCCGGGGAGCTGTTTTTT; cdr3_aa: CASSRDRGLAGELFF
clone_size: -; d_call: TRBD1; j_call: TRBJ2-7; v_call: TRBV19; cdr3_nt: TGTGCCAGTAGTCCTAACAGGGGCTACGAGCAGTACTTC; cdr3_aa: CASSPNRGYEQYF